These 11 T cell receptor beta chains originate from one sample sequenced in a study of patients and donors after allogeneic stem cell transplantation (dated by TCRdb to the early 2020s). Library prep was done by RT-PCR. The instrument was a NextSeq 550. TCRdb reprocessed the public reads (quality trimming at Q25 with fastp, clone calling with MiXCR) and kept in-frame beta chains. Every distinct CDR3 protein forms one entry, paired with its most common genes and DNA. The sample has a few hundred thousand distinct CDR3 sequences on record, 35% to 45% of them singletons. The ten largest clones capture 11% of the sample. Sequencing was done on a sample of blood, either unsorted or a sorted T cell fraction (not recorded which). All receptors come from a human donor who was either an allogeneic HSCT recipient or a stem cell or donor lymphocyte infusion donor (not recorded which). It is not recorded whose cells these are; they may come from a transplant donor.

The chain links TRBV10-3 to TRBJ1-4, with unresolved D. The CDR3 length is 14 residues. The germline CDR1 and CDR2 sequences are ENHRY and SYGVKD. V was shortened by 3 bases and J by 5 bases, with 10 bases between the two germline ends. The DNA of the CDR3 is TGTGCCATCAGTGATTTGGAAGCAAATGAAAAACTGTTTTTT. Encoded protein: CAISDLEANEKLFF.

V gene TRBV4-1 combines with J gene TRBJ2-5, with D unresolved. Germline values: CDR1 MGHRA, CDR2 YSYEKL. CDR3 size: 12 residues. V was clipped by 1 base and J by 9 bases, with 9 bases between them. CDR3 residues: CASSQVQAPQYF. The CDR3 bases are TGCGCCAGCAGCCAAGTTCAGGCCCCCCAGTACTTC.

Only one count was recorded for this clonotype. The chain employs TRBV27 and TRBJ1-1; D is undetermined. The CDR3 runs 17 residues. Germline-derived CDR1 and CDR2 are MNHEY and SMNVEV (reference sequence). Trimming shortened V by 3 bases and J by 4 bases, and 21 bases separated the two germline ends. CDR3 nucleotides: TGTGCCAGCAGTTTGGTGGTTCAGGTTGGGCCCGGCACTGAAGCTTTCTTT. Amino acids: CASSLVVQVGPGTEAFF.

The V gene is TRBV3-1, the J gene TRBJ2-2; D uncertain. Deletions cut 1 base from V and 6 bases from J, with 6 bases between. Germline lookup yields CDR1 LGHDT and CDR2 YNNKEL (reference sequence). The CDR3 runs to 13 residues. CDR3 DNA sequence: TGTGCCAGCAGCCAAGCTGGGGCCGGGGAGCTGTTTTTT. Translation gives CASSQAGAGELFF. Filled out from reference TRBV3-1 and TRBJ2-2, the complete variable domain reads DTAVSQTPKYLVTQMGNDKSIKCEQNLGHDTMYWYKQDSKKFLKIMFSYNNKELIINETVPNRFSPKSPDKAHLNLHINSLELGDSAVYFCASSQAGAGELFFGEGSRLTVL.

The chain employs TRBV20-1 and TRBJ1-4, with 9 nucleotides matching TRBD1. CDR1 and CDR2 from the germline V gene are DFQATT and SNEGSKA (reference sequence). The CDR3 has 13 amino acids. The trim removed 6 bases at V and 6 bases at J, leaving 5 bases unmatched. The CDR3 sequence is CSAGTGMDEKLFF. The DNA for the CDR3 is TGCAGTGCAGGGACAGGGATGGATGAAAAACTGTTTTTT.

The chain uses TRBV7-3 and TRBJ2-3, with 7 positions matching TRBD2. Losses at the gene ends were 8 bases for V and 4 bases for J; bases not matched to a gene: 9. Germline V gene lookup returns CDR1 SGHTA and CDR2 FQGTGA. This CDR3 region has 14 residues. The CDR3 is CASGRAGWADTQYF. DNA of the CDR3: TGTGCCAGCGGGAGGGCAGGGTGGGCAGATACGCAGTATTTT.

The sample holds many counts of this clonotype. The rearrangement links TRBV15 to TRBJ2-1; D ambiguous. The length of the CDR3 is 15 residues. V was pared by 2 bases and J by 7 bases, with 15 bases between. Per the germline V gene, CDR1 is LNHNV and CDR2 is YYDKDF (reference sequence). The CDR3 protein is CATSRYPEMGNEQFF. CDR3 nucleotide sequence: TGTGCCACCAGCAGATACCCGGAAATGGGTAATGAGCAGTTCTTC. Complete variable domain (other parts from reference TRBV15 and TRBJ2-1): DAMVIQNPRYQVTQFGKPVTLSCSQTLNHNVMYWYQQKSSQAPKLLFHYYDKDFNNEADTPDNFQSRRPNTSFCFLDIRSPGLGDTAMYLCATSRYPEMGNEQFFGPGTRLTVL.

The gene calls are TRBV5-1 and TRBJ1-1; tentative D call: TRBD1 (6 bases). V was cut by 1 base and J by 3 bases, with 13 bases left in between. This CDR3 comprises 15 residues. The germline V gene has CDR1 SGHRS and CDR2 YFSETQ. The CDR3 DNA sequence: TGCGCCAGCAGCTTGTTTTCAGGGGCGGACACTGAAGCTTTCTTT. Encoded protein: CASSLFSGADTEAFF.

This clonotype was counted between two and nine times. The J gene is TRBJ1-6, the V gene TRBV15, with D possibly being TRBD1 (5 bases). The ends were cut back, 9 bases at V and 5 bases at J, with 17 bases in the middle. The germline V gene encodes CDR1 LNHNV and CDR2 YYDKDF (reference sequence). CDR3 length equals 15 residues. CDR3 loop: CATAGRDGDNSPLHF. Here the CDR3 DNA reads TGTGCCACAGCCGGCAGGGACGGCGATAATTCACCCCTCCACTTT.

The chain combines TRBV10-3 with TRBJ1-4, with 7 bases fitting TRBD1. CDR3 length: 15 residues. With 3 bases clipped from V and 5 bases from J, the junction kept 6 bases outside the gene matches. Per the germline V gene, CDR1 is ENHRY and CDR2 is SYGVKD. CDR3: CAISDPGQKNEKLFF. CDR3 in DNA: TGTGCCATCAGTGATCCGGGACAGAAGAATGAAAAACTGTTTTTT.

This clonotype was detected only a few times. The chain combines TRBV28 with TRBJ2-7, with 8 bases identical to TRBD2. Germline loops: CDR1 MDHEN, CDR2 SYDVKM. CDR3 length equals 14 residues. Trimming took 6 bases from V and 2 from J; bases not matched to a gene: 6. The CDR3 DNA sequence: TGTGCCAGCAGCCCAGCGGGGGCGACCTACGAGCAGTACTTC. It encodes CASSPAGATYEQYF.